This T cell receptor beta chain was found in a study of blood T cell repertoires in COVID-19. Remarks on this clone: The junction differs from germline at one of its ends, possibly a read error.

Here immunoSEQ multiplex PCR was the method, and the copy in TCRdb shows in-frame clones only, minus some. Of fewer than 120,000 clones listed, around 90% are singletons. Germline V gene data show CDR1 as SGHRS and CDR2 as YFSETQ. CDR3 size: 15 residues. V is TRBV5-1 and J is TRBJ2-1, with 9 bases identical to TRBD2. The sample consisted of peripheral blood. The receptor's source is a woman aged 50 to 60 with acute or convalescent COVID-19. The CDR3 sequence: CASSSGTSSYHEQFF. The CDR3, as DNA: TGCGCCAGCAGCTCCGGGACTAGCTCCTACCATGAGCAGTTCTTC.